This passage covers 31 T cell receptor beta chains from one sample sequenced in a study of CD4 T cells in relation to SARS-CoV-2 and coronaviruses (dated by TCRdb to the early 2020s). Receptor amplification or capture employed the immunoSEQ multiplex PCR assay. TCRdb retrieved this table from immuneACCESS and kept in-frame rearrangements only. Not all clones are present; in checked studies, unresolved V genes account for under half, and no reason is known for the remainder. For this sample there are roughly 60,000 clones; less than 95% appear just once. Together, the top ten hold 0.14% of the sample. CD4+ T cells from unexposed donors were collected before the COVID-19 pandemic (2011-2018). The material sequenced was naive CD4+ T cells from PBMCs. The sample's cell subset or site label is to be understood as: naive CD4+ T cells isolated by negative enrichment. The receptors shown here come from a human donor in good health.

J is TRBJ2-5 and V is TRBV5-1, with 8 nucleotides matching TRBD1. The CDR3 extends over 15 amino acids. The V segment lost 3 bases and the J segment 3 bases; nucleotides outside the gene matches: 7. CDR1 and CDR2 from the germline V gene are SGHRS and YFSETQ. CDR3 coding DNA: TGCGCCAGCAGCTCCCGGACAGGGTCTGAAGAGACCCAGTACTTC. Translated, it gives CASSSRTGSEETQYF.

This chain uses TRBV28 with TRBJ1-6; TRBD1 might be the D (6 bases). This CDR3 contains 15 residues. The germline V gene has CDR1 MDHEN and CDR2 SYDVKM. Trimming left V 2 bases short and J 7 bases short, with 12 bases between. CDR3 loop: CASSLGSQGNSPLHF. Here the CDR3 DNA reads TGTGCCAGCAGTTTAGGTAGCCAGGGGAATTCACCCCTCCACTTT. Full variable domain (outside the CDR3, taken from reference TRBV28 and TRBJ1-6): DVKVTQSSRYLVKRTGEKVFLECVQDMDHENMFWYRQDPGLGLRLIYFSYDVKMKEKGDIPEGYSVSREKKERFSLILESASTNQTSMYLCASSLGSQGNSPLHFGNGTRLTVT.

In nucleotides, the CDR3 is TGTGCCAGTAGTATAGCTACGGGCTTTAATTCACCCCTCCACTTT. This translates into CASSIATGFNSPLHF. This sequence joins TRBV19 and TRBJ1-6; D is undetermined. CDR3 length equals 15 residues. CDR1 and CDR2 (germline): LNHDA, SQIVND (reference sequence). Trimming removed 1 base at V and 6 bases at J, with 10 bases between.

The rearrangement uses TRBV6-5 and TRBJ2-7; unclear D gene. Between the trimmed V and J ends, which lost 0 bases and 4 bases, there was a span of 10 bases. Germline CDR1 reads MNHEY; CDR2 reads SVGAGI. CDR3 length: 14 amino acids. The CDR3 protein is CASSYSEMLYEQYF. The CDR3 DNA reads as TGTGCCAGCAGTTACTCGGAAATGCTTTACGAGCAGTACTTC.

V is TRBV9 and J is TRBJ2-2, with 9 bases that match TRBD1. Losses at the gene ends were 4 bases for V and 5 bases for J; bases not matched to a gene: 12. CDR3 length: 17 amino acids. Germline lookup yields CDR1 SGDLS and CDR2 YYNGEE. The CDR3 DNA reads as TGTGCCAGCAGCCCTACAGGGGGGACAGGGAAGACCGGGGAGCTGTTTTTT. It encodes CASSPTGGTGKTGELFF.

The chain joins TRBV5-4 to TRBJ1-6; the D gene is possibly TRBD1 (6 bases). This CDR3 contains 14 residues. Per the germline V gene, CDR1 is SGHNT and CDR2 is YYREEE (reference sequence). V was cut by 3 bases and J by 10 bases, with 14 bases left in between. CDR3 region: CASSYPGDRSPLHF. The DNA for the CDR3 is TGTGCCAGCAGCTATCCAGGGGATCGCTCACCCCTCCACTTT.

The rearrangement links TRBV19 to TRBJ2-1; 9 bases fit TRBD1. The V gene end was trimmed by 1 base and the J gene end by 2 bases; junction bases not matched to a gene: 0. Germline V gives CDR1 LNHDA, CDR2 SQIVND (reference sequence). The CDR3 is made up of 15 amino acids. CDR3 sequence: CASSIGDRAYNEQFF. CDR3 bases: TGTGCCAGTAGTATAGGGGACAGGGCCTACAATGAGCAGTTCTTC.

This clone was detected only a few times. The J gene is TRBJ2-1, the V gene TRBV7-9, with TRBD1 identical over 8 bases. The junction had 7 bases not matched to a gene; V was cut back by 4 bases and J by 2 bases. The germline gives CDR1 SEHNR, CDR2 FQNEAQ (reference sequence). The CDR3 is 16 residues long. CDR3 sequence (DNA): TGTGCCAGCAGCTCCCGACAGGGGAAGCCCTACAATGAGCAGTTCTTC. Its protein is CASSSRQGKPYNEQFF. The full variable domain, its missing parts supplied by reference TRBV7-9 and TRBJ2-1, is DTGVSQNPRHKITKRGQNVTFRCDPISEHNRLYWYRQTLGQGPEFLTYFQNEAQLEKSRLLSDRFSAERPKGSFSTLEIQRTEQGDSAMYLCASSSRQGKPYNEQFFGPGTRLTVL.

As regards this clone: The junction and the germline gene differ at one end; a read error may be behind it. This rearrangement joins TRBV6-1 to TRBJ1-5; 10 bases map to TRBD1. Looked up from germline, CDR1 is MNHNS and CDR2 is SASEGT. This CDR3 has 15 residues. DNA for the CDR3: TGTGCCAGCAGCGAAGGGACAGGGGATAGTAAGCCCCAGCATTTT. It is translated as CASSEGTGDSKPQHF.

The chain has TRBV30 and TRBJ2-7; D tentatively reads TRBD1 or TRBD2 (6 bases each). The germline CDR1 and CDR2 sequences are GTSNPN and SVGIG (reference sequence). The CDR3 consists of 13 residues. Trimming removed 4 bases at V and 0 bases at J, with 10 bases between. CDR3 amino acids: CAWIGGISYEQYF. In DNA, the CDR3 is TGTGCCTGGATAGGGGGGATCTCCTACGAGCAGTACTTC.

This clone was counted a single time. The chain employs TRBV29-1 and TRBJ1-2; 9 nucleotides line up with TRBD1. J gave up 4 bases and V 5 bases, and 2 bases lay outside the gene matches. The V gene's germline CDR1 is SQVTM and CDR2 ANQGSEA. The CDR3 covers 12 residues. DNA of the CDR3: TGCAGCGTTTGGGGACAGGGCTATGGCTACACCTTC. As protein: CSVWGQGYGYTF.

The chain has TRBV7-9 and TRBJ2-5; 8 positions agree with TRBD1. In germline, CDR1 is SEHNR, CDR2 FQNEAQ (reference sequence). Germline trimming cut 5 bases from V and 4 bases from J; bases unmatched to any gene: 6. The CDR3 is 14 amino acids. CDR3 sequence: CASSTGQGRETQYF. In DNA, the CDR3 is TGTGCCAGCAGCACCGGACAGGGAAGAGAGACCCAGTACTTC.

The gene calls are TRBV19 and TRBJ1-4; TRBD1 might be the D (5 bases). The CDR3 consists of 15 residues. Germline CDR1 LNHDA, CDR2 SQIVND (reference sequence). Trimming removed 7 bases at V and 2 bases at J, with 14 bases between. Here the CDR3 reads CASNLAGRTNEKLFF. In nucleotides, the CDR3 is TGTGCCAGTAATCTGGCAGGGCGGACTAATGAAAAACTGTTTTTT.

This sequence joins TRBV27 and TRBJ2-7; 9 nucleotides line up with TRBD1. V dropped 4 bases and J dropped 2; count of bases not matched to a gene: 18. CDR1 and CDR2 (germline): MNHEY, SMNVEV (reference sequence). This CDR3 has 19 residues. The CDR3 DNA follows: TGTGCCAGCAGTTCAATCTACAGTCGACAGGGGGAAATTCCCTACGAGCAGTACTTC. Amino acids: CASSSIYSRQGEIPYEQYF.

The gene calls are TRBV7-9 and TRBJ2-4, with D possibly matching TRBD2 (9 bases). The CDR3 runs to 16 residues. V lost 5 bases and J lost 7, with 21 bases in between. Germline V lookup: CDR1 SEHNR, CDR2 FQNEAQ (reference sequence). The CDR3 region has the DNA TGTGCCAGCAGCGGCCGGGACAGGCGGGAGGGTAACATTCAGTACTTC. Translated, it gives CASSGRDRREGNIQYF.

This chain's CDR3 is CASSMTSGGSTEAFF. The CDR3 DNA is TGTGCCAGTAGTATGACTTCGGGGGGAAGCACTGAAGCTTTCTTT. This rearrangement joins TRBV19 to TRBJ1-1, with TRBD1 as a possible D gene (5 bases). CDR3 length equals 15 residues. V was pared by 3 bases and J by 4 bases, with 15 bases between. Germline CDR1 reads LNHDA; CDR2 reads SQIVND (reference sequence).

The CDR3 here is CASSPGSTDTQYF. CDR3 in DNA: TGTGCCAGCAGCCCTGGCTCCACAGATACGCAGTATTTT. The chain carries TRBV7-9 and TRBJ2-3; D is uncertain. Germline CDR1 and CDR2: SEHNR and FQNEAQ (reference sequence). V dropped 5 bases and J dropped 2 bases, with 8 bases sitting between them. The CDR3 has 13 amino acids.

The chain joins TRBV19 to TRBJ2-5, with D possibly matching TRBD1 (5 bases). V was trimmed by 3 bases and J by 5 bases, leaving 10 bases between them. The length of the CDR3 is 13 residues. Germline CDR1 LNHDA, CDR2 SQIVND (reference sequence). Here the CDR3 reads CASSIPGRETQYF. CDR3 coding DNA: TGTGCCAGTAGTATCCCAGGGCGGGAGACCCAGTACTTC. The complete variable domain, with remaining parts taken from reference TRBV19 and TRBJ2-5, reads DGGITQSPKYLFRKEGQNVTLSCEQNLNHDAMYWYRQDPGQGLRLIYYSQIVNDFQKGDIAEGYSVSREKKESFPLTVTSAQKNPTAFYLCASSIPGRETQYFGPGTRLLVL.

This rearrangement joins TRBV5-1 to TRBJ2-1; D is perhaps TRBD2 (6 bases). The CDR3 consists of 13 residues. The germline CDR1 and CDR2 sequences are SGHRS and YFSETQ. The V end was cut by 6 bases, the J end by 5 bases, with 12 bases between. The CDR3 loop reads CASKPSADNEQFF. CDR3 sequence (DNA): TGCGCCAGCAAGCCTAGCGCGGACAATGAGCAGTTCTTC.

The chain has TRBV6-6 and TRBJ1-3; 7 bases agree with TRBD1. V lost 2 bases to trimming and J lost 2 bases; unmatched junction nucleotides: 3. The CDR3 is made up of 15 amino acids. Looked up from germline, CDR1 is MNHNY and CDR2 is SVGAGI (reference sequence). CDR3 residues: CASSYKQGTGNTIYF. The CDR3 nucleotides read TGTGCCAGCAGTTACAAACAGGGGACTGGAAACACCATATATTTT.

The CDR3 DNA sequence: TGTGCCAGCAGCTTAGGGGCAGGGGCCAACACTGAAGCTTTCTTT. Amino acids: CASSLGAGANTEAFF. The chain combines TRBV7-8 with TRBJ1-1, with D perhaps TRBD1 (6 bases). This CDR3 has 15 residues. V lost 1 base to trimming and J lost 2 bases, with 11 bases between them. Germline CDR1 is SGHVS and CDR2 is FQNEAQ. Based on the CDR3 plus reference TRBV7-8 and TRBJ1-1, the full variable domain is GAGVSQSPRYKVAKRGQDVALRCDPISGHVSLFWYQQALGQGPEFLTYFQNEAQLDKSGLPSDRFFAERPEGSVSTLKIQRTQQEDSAVYLCASSLGAGANTEAFFGQGTRLTVV.

The V call is TRBV10-3, the J call TRBJ2-7, with 7 bases fitting TRBD2. Germline V lookup: CDR1 ENHRY, CDR2 SYGVKD. This CDR3 is 16 amino acids long. V was clipped by 0 bases and J by 0 bases; unmatched bases: 5. The CDR3 bases are TGTGCCATCAGTGAGTCTCCGTCGGGGGGCTCCTACGAGCAGTACTTC. Its translation: CAISESPSGGSYEQYF.

The chain recombines TRBV6-5 with TRBJ2-7; D ambiguous. The CDR3 extends over 15 amino acids. Trimming took off 4 bases at V and 5 bases at J, with 18 bases between the two ends. Germline V gene lookup returns CDR1 MNHEY and CDR2 SVGAGI. CDR3 in amino acids: CASSFRTVESHEQYF. The CDR3 coding sequence is TGTGCCAGCAGTTTTAGAACTGTGGAATCCCACGAGCAGTACTTC.

The chain joins TRBV28 to TRBJ2-6; D not certain. CDR3 length: 15 residues. Germline CDR1 and CDR2: MDHEN and SYDVKM. The ends were cut back, 2 bases at V and 2 bases at J, with 7 bases in the middle. The CDR3 region is CASSLRGTGANVLTF. CDR3 DNA: TGTGCCAGCAGTTTACGAGGCACTGGGGCCAACGTCCTGACTTTC.

This clone was counted only a few times. The rearrangement uses TRBV4-1 and TRBJ1-2, with a tentative D call TRBD1 (5 bases). CDR1 and CDR2 from the germline V gene are MGHRA and YSYEKL. The CDR3 is 14 amino acids. Trimming stripped 0 bases from V and 6 bases from J, with 11 bases between. CDR3 nucleotides: TGCGCCAGCAGCCAAGATTCCAGGGTCCATGGCTACACCTTC. Protein: CASSQDSRVHGYTF.

The rearrangement links TRBV6-1 to TRBJ2-7; D may be TRBD1 or TRBD2 (5 bases each). The germline CDR1 and CDR2 sequences are MNHNS and SASEGT. V lost 2 bases and J lost 0, with 11 bases in between. The CDR3 loop spans 15 amino acids. Written as DNA, the CDR3 is TGTGCCAGCAGTGAATCCGGGGCGGGCTCCTACGAGCAGTACTTC. Its protein product is CASSESGAGSYEQYF.

This sequence joins TRBV28 and TRBJ2-4; D is ambiguous. Looked up from germline, CDR1 is MDHEN and CDR2 is SYDVKM. Between the trimmed V and J ends, which lost 6 bases and 2 bases, there was a span of 5 bases. This CDR3 spans 12 amino acids. The CDR3 here is CASSPPKNIQYF. CDR3 coding DNA: TGTGCCAGCAGCCCCCCCAAAAACATTCAGTACTTC.

The V call is TRBV30, the J call TRBJ2-7; 10 positions agree with TRBD1. V lost 4 bases and J lost 3; bases outside the gene matches: 3. The CDR3 loop spans 13 amino acids. Germline CDR1 and CDR2: GTSNPN and SVGIG (reference sequence). CDR3 amino acids: CAWKGQGIYEQYF. Here the CDR3 DNA reads TGTGCCTGGAAGGGACAGGGGATCTACGAGCAGTACTTC.

This clone was counted once. This same CDR3 is encoded by further DNA sequences in the sample. This chain uses TRBV3-1 (or the pseudogene TRBV3-2) with TRBJ1-1, with D unclear. V gave up 1 base and J gave up 5 bases, with 5 bases separating them. Germline values: CDR1 LGHDT, CDR2 YNNKEL (reference sequence). The CDR3 contains 12 residues. This CDR3 reads CASSQGGTEAFF. The DNA for the CDR3 is TGTGCCAGCAGCCAAGGAGGGACTGAAGCTTTCTTT.

The V and J genes are TRBV28 and TRBJ2-1; 11 bases match TRBD2. Unmatched junction bases numbered 3, after V lost 4 bases and J lost 4 bases. The V gene's germline CDR1 is MDHEN and CDR2 SYDVKM. This CDR3 spans 15 amino acids. CDR3 in DNA: TGTGCCAGCAGTTCGGGACTAGCGGCTTACAATGAGCAGTTCTTC. This encodes CASSSGLAAYNEQFF.

V and J are TRBV6-5 and TRBJ2-7; TRBD1 matches 7 bases. The CDR3 loop spans 15 amino acids. Germline lookup yields CDR1 MNHEY and CDR2 SVGAGI. J lost 3 bases, V lost 5 bases, and 10 bases had no gene match. The CDR3 DNA is TGTGCCAGCAGTCCCCACGGGACAGCCGTCTACGAGCAGTACTTC. This codes for CASSPHGTAVYEQYF.